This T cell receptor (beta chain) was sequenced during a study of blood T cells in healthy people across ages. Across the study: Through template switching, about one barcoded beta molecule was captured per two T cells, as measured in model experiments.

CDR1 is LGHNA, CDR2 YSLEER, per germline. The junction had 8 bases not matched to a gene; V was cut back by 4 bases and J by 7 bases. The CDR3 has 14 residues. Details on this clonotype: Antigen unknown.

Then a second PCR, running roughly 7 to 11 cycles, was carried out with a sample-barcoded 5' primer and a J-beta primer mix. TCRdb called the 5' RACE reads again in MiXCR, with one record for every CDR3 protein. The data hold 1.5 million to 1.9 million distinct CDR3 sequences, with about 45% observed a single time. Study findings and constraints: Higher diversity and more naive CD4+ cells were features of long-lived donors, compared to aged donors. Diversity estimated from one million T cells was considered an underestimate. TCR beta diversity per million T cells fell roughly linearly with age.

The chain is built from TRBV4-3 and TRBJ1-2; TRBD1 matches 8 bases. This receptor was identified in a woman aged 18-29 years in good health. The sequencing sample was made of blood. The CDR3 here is CASSPDRGSGGYTF. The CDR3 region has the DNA TGCGCCAGCAGCCCCGACAGGGGTTCGGGTGGCTACACCTTC.